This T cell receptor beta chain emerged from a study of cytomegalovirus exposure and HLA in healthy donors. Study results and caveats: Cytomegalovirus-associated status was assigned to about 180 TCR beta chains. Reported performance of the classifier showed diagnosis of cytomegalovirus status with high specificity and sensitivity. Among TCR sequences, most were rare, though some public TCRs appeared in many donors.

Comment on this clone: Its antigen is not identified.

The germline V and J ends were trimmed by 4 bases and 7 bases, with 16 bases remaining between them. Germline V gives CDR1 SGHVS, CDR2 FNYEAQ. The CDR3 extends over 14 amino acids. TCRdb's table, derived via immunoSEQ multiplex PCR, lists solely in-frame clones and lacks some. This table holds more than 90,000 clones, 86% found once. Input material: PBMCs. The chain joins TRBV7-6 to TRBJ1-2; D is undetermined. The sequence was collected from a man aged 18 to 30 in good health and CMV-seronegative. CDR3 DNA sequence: TGTGCCAGCAGCTCCCGAGTGGGCGACATTGGCTACACCTTC. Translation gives CASSSRVGDIGYTF.